The clone carrying this T cell receptor beta chain was counted at least ten times. For the second PCR, which ran for 7 to 11 cycles, a sample-barcoded 5' primer and a J-beta primer mix were used. TCRdb re-called the 5' RACE reads through MiXCR, storing one row per CDR3 protein. The sample has roughly 1,300,000 distinct CDR3 sequences; almost 60% are singletons. This sample was taken from a study of blood T cells in healthy people across ages. V was clipped by 2 bases and J by 10 bases, with 8 bases between them. The CDR3 has 11 amino acids. Germline-derived CDR1 and CDR2 are SQVTM and ANQGSEA. This TCR came from a man in his late teens or twenties in good health. The chain carries TRBV29-1 and TRBJ1-4; D gene ambiguous. The material sequenced was blood. The CDR3 DNA follows: TGCAGCGTTGAAAACTCCGGAAAACTGTTTTTT. This encodes CSVENSGKLFF.